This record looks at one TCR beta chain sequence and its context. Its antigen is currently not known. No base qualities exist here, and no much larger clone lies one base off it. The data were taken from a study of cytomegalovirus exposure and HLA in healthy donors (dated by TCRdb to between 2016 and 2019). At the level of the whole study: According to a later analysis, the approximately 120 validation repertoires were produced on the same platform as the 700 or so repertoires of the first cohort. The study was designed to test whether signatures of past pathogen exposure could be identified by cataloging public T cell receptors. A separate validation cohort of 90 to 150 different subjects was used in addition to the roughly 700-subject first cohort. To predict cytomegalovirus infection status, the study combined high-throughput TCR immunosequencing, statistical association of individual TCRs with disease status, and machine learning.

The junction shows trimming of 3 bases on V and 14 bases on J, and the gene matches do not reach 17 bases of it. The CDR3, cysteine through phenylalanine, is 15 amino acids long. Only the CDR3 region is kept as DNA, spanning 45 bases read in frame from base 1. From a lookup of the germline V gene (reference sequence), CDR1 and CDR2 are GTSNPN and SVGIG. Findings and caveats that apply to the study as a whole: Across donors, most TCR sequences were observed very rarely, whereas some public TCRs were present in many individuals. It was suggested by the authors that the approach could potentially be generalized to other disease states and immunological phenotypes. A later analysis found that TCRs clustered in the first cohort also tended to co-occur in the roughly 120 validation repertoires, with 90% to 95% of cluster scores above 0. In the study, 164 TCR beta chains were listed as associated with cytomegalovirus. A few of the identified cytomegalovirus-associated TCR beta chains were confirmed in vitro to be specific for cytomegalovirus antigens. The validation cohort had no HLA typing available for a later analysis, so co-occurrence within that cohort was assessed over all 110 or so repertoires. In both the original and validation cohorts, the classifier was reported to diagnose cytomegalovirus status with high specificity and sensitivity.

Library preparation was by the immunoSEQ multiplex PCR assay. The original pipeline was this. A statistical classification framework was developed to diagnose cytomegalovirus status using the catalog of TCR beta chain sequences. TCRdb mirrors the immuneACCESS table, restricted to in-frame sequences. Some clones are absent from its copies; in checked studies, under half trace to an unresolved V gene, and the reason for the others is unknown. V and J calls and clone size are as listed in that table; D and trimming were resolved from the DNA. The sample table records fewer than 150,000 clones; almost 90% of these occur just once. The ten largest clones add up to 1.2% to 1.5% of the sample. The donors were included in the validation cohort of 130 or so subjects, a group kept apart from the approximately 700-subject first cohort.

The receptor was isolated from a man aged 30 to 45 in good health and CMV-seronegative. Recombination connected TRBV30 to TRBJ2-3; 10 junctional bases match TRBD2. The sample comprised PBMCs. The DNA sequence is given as TGTGCCTGGAGCTCTGGGACTAGCGTATTGGTCGGTCGGTATTTT. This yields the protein CAWSSGTSVLVGRYF. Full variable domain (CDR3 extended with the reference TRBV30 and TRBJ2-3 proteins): SQTIHQWPATLVQPVGSPLSLECTVEGTSNPNLYWYRQAAGRGLQLLFYSVGIGQISSEVPQNLSASRPQDRQFILSSKKLLLSDSGFYLCAWSSGTSVLVGRYFGPGTRLTVL.